Below, one TCR beta chain is given with its context. The data were taken from a study of blood T cell repertoires in COVID-19. Study information: Samples of COVID-19 (acute and convalescent) were obtained from the United States, Italy and Spain. T cells, B-cell-depleted T cells, or PBMCs supplied cDNA or gDNA.

The age range of participants was roughly 18 to 90 years, with residence in about two dozen US areas. Resolution of symptoms, clearance, or two negative PCRs was present in recovered Cohort 3 donors. Method: immunoSEQ multiplex PCR; TCRdb's copy keeps in-frame clones and lacks some. Counted here are around 400,000 clones, roughly four fifths occurring once; the ten biggest clones make up roughly 5.1%. Trimming removed 10 bases from V and 5 bases from J, with 24 bases in between. The CDR3 loop spans 16 amino acids. Germline assignment: CDR1 ENHRY and CDR2 SYGVKD. The sequence was obtained from a woman aged 50 to 60 who had recovered from COVID-19. The specimen was PBMCs or T cells enriched from blood (not recorded which). The V and J genes are TRBV10-3 and TRBJ2-1, with D maybe TRBD2 (6 bases). The DNA of the CDR3 is TGTGCCACCTGCTCCGCCCGGGACTGGATCAACAATGAGCAGTTCTTC. Protein product: CATCSARDWINNEQFF.